The 14 T cell receptor beta chains below all came from one sample that was sequenced in a study of cytomegalovirus exposure and HLA in healthy donors. 13 Jbeta primers and 60 Vbeta primers were used for the PCR. Here immunoSEQ multiplex PCR was the method, and the copy in TCRdb shows in-frame clones only, minus some. This table holds around 150,000 clones, about four fifths found once. Material: PBMCs. The origin of the receptors is a girl aged 10-17 years in good health and CMV-seropositive.

This chain links TRBV7-9 with TRBJ2-1; D is undetermined. Germline V gene lookup returns CDR1 SEHNR and CDR2 FQNEAQ (reference sequence). The CDR3 has 11 residues. With 8 bases removed from V and 4 bases from J, the gap between germline ends came to 6 bases. The CDR3 loop reads CASENYNEQFF. As DNA, the CDR3 is TGTGCCAGCGAGAATTACAATGAGCAGTTCTTC.

This sequence joins TRBV29-1 and TRBJ2-2; 11 nucleotides match TRBD1. V was clipped by 8 bases and J by 3 bases; unmatched bases: 5. This CDR3 has 14 residues. Germline CDR1 and CDR2: SQVTM and ANQGSEA. The DNA of the CDR3 is TGCAGCATCCGGACAGGGGGCTACACCGGGGAGCTGTTTTTT. Translation: CSIRTGGYTGELFF.

The V and J genes are TRBV7-2 and TRBJ1-1; TRBD1 matches 7 bases. From germline, CDR1 is SGHTA and CDR2 FQGNSA. The CDR3 runs to 19 residues. With 2 bases clipped from V and 4 bases from J, the junction kept 19 bases outside the gene matches. CDR3 DNA: TGTGCCAGCAGCTTATCTCTCCATTGGAGAACAGGGGCCGGCACTGAAGCTTTCTTT. Encoded protein: CASSLSLHWRTGAGTEAFF.

This clone was seen once. The gene calls are TRBV5-1 and TRBJ2-2; possibly TRBD1 for D (6 bases). The CDR3 totals 14 residues. Germline assignment: CDR1 SGHRS and CDR2 YFSETQ. Trimming took 6 bases from V and 1 from J, leaving 10 bases between them. CDR3 sequence: CASNPGQNTGELFF. CDR3 in DNA: TGCGCCAGCAACCCGGGACAGAACACCGGGGAGCTGTTTTTT.

The sample holds one count of this clone. The rearrangement joins TRBV25-1 to TRBJ1-3; D ambiguous. Deletions cut 7 bases from V and 0 bases from J, with 13 bases between. Germline loops: CDR1 MGHDK, CDR2 SYGVNS. The CDR3 runs 15 residues. The CDR3 nucleotides are TGTGCCAGCATTGCGGGAATCCTCTCTGGAAACACCATATATTTT. It codes for CASIAGILSGNTIYF.

The chain joins TRBV5-4 to TRBJ1-1, with 10 bases aligning to TRBD1. This CDR3 spans 15 amino acids. Germline V gene lookup returns CDR1 SGHNT and CDR2 YYREEE (reference sequence). With V trimmed by 5 bases and J by 5 bases, 9 bases remained unmatched. The CDR3 bases are TGTGCCAGCAGATTGAGCGGGACAGGGGATACTGAAGCTTTCTTT. Its translation: CASRLSGTGDTEAFF.

The V gene is TRBV27, the J gene TRBJ1-3, with 7 bases identical to TRBD1. The J segment lost 0 bases and the V segment lost 3 bases, leaving 8 bases of the junction unmatched. CDR3 size: 17 residues. From germline, CDR1 is MNHEY and CDR2 SMNVEV (reference sequence). This CDR3 reads CASSFSRDSGSGNTIYF. CDR3 nucleotides: TGTGCCAGCAGTTTTAGCCGGGACAGCGGCTCTGGAAACACCATATATTTT.

This clone was recorded only once. This chain links TRBV27 with TRBJ2-7; tentative D call: TRBD1 (7 bases). This CDR3 is built from 14 residues. CDR1 is MNHEY and CDR2 is SMNVEV in the germline V gene (reference sequence). V dropped 5 bases and J dropped 3 bases, with 14 bases sitting between them. The CDR3: CASSQGGGLYEQYF. CDR3 coding DNA: TGTGCCAGCAGTCAGGGGGGCGGCCTCTACGAGCAGTACTTC.

V usage is TRBV30 and J usage is TRBJ1-1; the match to TRBD1 covers 11 bases. The CDR3 length is 15 residues. CDR1 and CDR2 from the germline V gene are GTSNPN and SVGIG (reference sequence). J gave up 11 bases and V 2 bases, and 13 bases lay outside the gene matches. CDR3 amino acids: CAWSPGQGGAALAFF. In DNA form, the CDR3 reads TGTGCCTGGAGTCCGGGACAGGGGGGGGCGGCGTTGGCTTTCTTT.

The genes are TRBV29-1 and TRBJ2-7; a possible D gene is TRBD1 (5 bases). Germline CDR1 is SQVTM and CDR2 is ANQGSEA. The CDR3 is made up of 13 amino acids. Trimming stripped 4 bases from V and 10 bases from J, with 20 bases between. The CDR3 nucleotides read TGCAGCGTTGCGGAAAGCACAGGAATTTTACAGTACTTC. This codes for CSVAESTGILQYF.

CDR3 coding DNA: TGTGCCAGCAGCTTCATGACAGGGGGCAACGAGCAGTACTTC. Protein: CASSFMTGGNEQYF. The chain has TRBV11-2 and TRBJ2-7; 10 bases match TRBD1. CDR1 and CDR2 (germline): SGHAT, FQNNGV. The trim removed 3 bases at V and 5 bases at J, leaving 4 bases unmatched. The CDR3 length is 14 residues.

V usage is TRBV9 and J usage is TRBJ1-1; TRBD1 is a possible D gene (5 bases). V was trimmed by 0 bases and J by 1 base, leaving 7 bases between them. The CDR3 is 14 amino acids. Per germline, CDR1 SGDLS and CDR2 YYNGEE. DNA of the CDR3: TGTGCCAGCAGCGTAGATGGGGCGAACACTGAAGCTTTCTTT. Translated, it gives CASSVDGANTEAFF.

The chain couples TRBV2 to TRBJ2-5; TRBD2 is a possible D gene (7 bases). V lost 6 bases to trimming and J lost 1 base, with 12 bases between them. Germline-derived CDR1 and CDR2 are SNHLY and FYNNEI. The CDR3 has 14 amino acids. The CDR3 DNA is TGTGCCAGCAGCAGAGGGGGGGCCCAAGAGACCCAGTACTTC. It encodes CASSRGGAQETQYF.

This chain uses TRBV19 with TRBJ1-4; unclear D gene. The V gene lost 7 bases and the J gene lost 11 bases, with 14 bases spanning the gap. This CDR3 region has 12 residues. Germline V gene sequence: CDR1 LNHDA, CDR2 SQIVND (reference sequence). Here the CDR3 DNA reads TGTGCCAGTACCCGGGGAGGTGGCAAACTGTTTTTT. The encoded protein is CASTRGGGKLFF.